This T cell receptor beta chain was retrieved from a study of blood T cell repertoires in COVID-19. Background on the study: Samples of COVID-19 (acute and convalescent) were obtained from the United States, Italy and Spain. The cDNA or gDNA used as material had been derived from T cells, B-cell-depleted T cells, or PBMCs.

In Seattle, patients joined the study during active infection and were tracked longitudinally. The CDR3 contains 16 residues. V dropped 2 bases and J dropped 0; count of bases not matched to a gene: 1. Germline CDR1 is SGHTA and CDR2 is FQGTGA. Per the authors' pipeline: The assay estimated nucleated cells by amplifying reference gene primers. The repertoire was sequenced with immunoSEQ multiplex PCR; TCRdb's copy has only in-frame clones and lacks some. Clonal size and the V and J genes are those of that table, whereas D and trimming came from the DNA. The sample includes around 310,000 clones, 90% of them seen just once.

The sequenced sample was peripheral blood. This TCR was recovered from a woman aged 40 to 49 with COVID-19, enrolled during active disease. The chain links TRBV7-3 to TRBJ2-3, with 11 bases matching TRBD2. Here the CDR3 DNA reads TGTGCCAGCAGCTTACTAGCGGGAGGAAGCACAGATACGCAGTATTTT. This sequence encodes CASSLLAGGSTDTQYF. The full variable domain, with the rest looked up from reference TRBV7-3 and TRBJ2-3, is GAGVSQTPSNKVTEKGKYVELRCDPISGHTALYWYRQSLGQGPEFLIYFQGTGAADDSGLPNDRFFAVRPEGSVSTLKIQRTERGDSAVYLCASSLLAGGSTDTQYFGPGTRLTVL.